Following are 24 T cell receptor beta chains from one sample sequenced in a study of cytomegalovirus exposure and HLA in healthy donors. The PCR ran on 60 Vbeta and 13 Jbeta primers. Sequencing used immunoSEQ multiplex PCR; TCRdb keeps in-frame clones, though not all of them. This table has approximately 190,000 clones, roughly 80% appearing once. The sample taken for sequencing was PBMCs. These receptors were collected from a man aged 45-65 years in good health and CMV-seronegative.

This chain joins TRBV19 and TRBJ2-7, with D uncertain. Germline V lookup: CDR1 LNHDA, CDR2 SQIVND (reference sequence). V lost 10 bases to trimming and J lost 1 base, with 14 bases between them. CDR3 length equals 13 residues. CDR3 bases: TGTGCCAATAGGGCCTTGAGGTCCTACGAGCAGTACTTC. This translates into CANRALRSYEQYF. The full variable domain, with the rest looked up from reference TRBV19 and TRBJ2-7, is DGGITQSPKYLFRKEGQNVTLSCEQNLNHDAMYWYRQDPGQGLRLIYYSQIVNDFQKGDIAEGYSVSREKKESFPLTVTSAQKNPTAFYLCANRALRSYEQYFGPGTRLTVT.

The gene calls are TRBV5-1 and TRBJ2-3; possibly TRBD1 for D (5 bases). This CDR3 has 17 amino acids. The germline V and J ends were trimmed by 0 bases and 0 bases, with 14 bases remaining between them. Germline V lookup: CDR1 SGHRS, CDR2 YFSETQ. The CDR3, as DNA: TGCGCCAGCAGCTTGGCGTTCAGGGAAACTAGCACAGATACGCAGTATTTT. Its translation is CASSLAFRETSTDTQYF.

The CDR3 loop reads CASSLILAGGPVGDTQYF. CDR3 nucleotide sequence: TGTGCCAGCAGTTTAATCCTAGCGGGGGGCCCCGTCGGGGATACGCAGTATTTT. V gene TRBV27 combines with J gene TRBJ2-3; 11 nucleotides align to TRBD2. The germline V gene has CDR1 MNHEY and CDR2 SMNVEV (reference sequence). This CDR3 contains 18 residues. V lost 2 bases to trimming and J lost 6 bases; unmatched junction nucleotides: 13.

The chain employs TRBV30 and TRBJ1-5, with 7 bases fitting TRBD1. The J segment lost 6 bases and the V segment lost 4 bases, leaving 9 bases of the junction unmatched. CDR1 GTSNPN and CDR2 SVGIG come from the germline V gene (reference sequence). The CDR3 is made up of 14 amino acids. The CDR3 sequence is CAWKGQGVSQPQHF. The DNA for the CDR3 is TGTGCCTGGAAGGGGCAGGGGGTTTCTCAGCCCCAGCATTTT.

V and J are TRBV18 and TRBJ1-3; D is possibly TRBD1 (6 bases). Germline assignment: CDR1 KGHSH and CDR2 LQKENI. This CDR3 has 16 amino acids. V lost 3 bases to trimming and J lost 0 bases, with 12 bases between them. The CDR3 region has the DNA TGTGCCAGCTCACCGCGACAGGACTCCTCTGGAAACACCATATATTTT. It codes for CASSPRQDSSGNTIYF.

The gene calls are TRBV5-4 and TRBJ2-3; unclear D gene. CDR3 length: 12 residues. V was cut by 2 bases and J by 6 bases, with 7 bases left in between. Looked up from germline, CDR1 is SGHNT and CDR2 is YYREEE (reference sequence). CDR3 region: CASSFESDTQYF. CDR3 nucleotides: TGTGCCAGCAGCTTTGAAAGCGATACGCAGTATTTT. The entire variable domain, with the rest obtained from reference TRBV5-4 and TRBJ2-3, is as follows: ETGVTQSPTHLIKTRGQQVTLRCSSQSGHNTVSWYQQALGQGPQFIFQYYREEENGRGNFPPRFSGLQFPNYSSELNVNALELDDSALYLCASSFESDTQYFGPGTRLTVL.

The chain uses TRBV30 and TRBJ1-2; D remains ambiguous. CDR1 and CDR2 from the germline V gene are GTSNPN and SVGIG (reference sequence). Trimming took 0 bases from V and 5 from J, leaving 7 bases between them. CDR3 length: 12 amino acids. In DNA form, the CDR3 reads TGTGCCTGGAGTGTTGGGAGGTATGGCTACACCTTC. It codes for CAWSVGRYGYTF.

The chain uses TRBV6-5 and TRBJ2-7, with D possibly TRBD1 on 6 matching bases. The J call may be wrong; the DNA end is better matched by TRBJ2-1. The CDR3 spans 13 residues. Germline V gives CDR1 MNHEY, CDR2 SVGAGI. CDR3 amino acids: CASSWDTESEQFF. The CDR3 nucleotides are TGTGCCAGCAGTTGGGACACCGAGTCGGAGCAGTTCTTC.

The V and J genes are TRBV7-2 and TRBJ2-3, with a possible D match to TRBD2 (5 bases). The CDR3 is 14 amino acids. CDR1 is SGHTA, CDR2 FQGNSA, per germline. Trimming removed 3 bases from V and 1 base from J, with 8 bases in between. CDR3 amino acids: CASSFGLGTDTQYF. The DNA for the CDR3 is TGTGCCAGCAGCTTCGGACTCGGCACAGATACGCAGTATTTT. The variable domain in full, completed from reference TRBV7-2 and TRBJ2-3, reads GAGVSQSPSNKVTEKGKDVELRCDPISGHTALYWYRQSLGQGLEFLIYFQGNSAPDKSGLPSDRFSAERTGGSVSTLTIQRTQQEDSAVYLCASSFGLGTDTQYFGPGTRLTVL.

The V and J genes are TRBV19 and TRBJ1-2, with TRBD1 matching 12 bases. CDR3 length equals 15 residues. Germline CDR1 reads LNHDA; CDR2 reads SQIVND (reference sequence). The V and J ends lost 4 bases and 4 bases, in that order; junction bases with no gene match: 4. The CDR3 bases are TGTGCCAGTAGTAGGGACAGGGGGCATCTCTATGGCTACACCTTC. Its protein product is CASSRDRGHLYGYTF.

The chain is built from TRBV18 and TRBJ2-2; 8 bases match TRBD2. The CDR3 is made up of 15 amino acids. V was pared by 4 bases and J by 1 base, with 2 bases of the junction left unmatched. From germline, CDR1 is KGHSH and CDR2 LQKENI. The CDR3 nucleotides are TGTGCCAGCTCACGCCTAGCGGGGAACACCGGGGAGCTGTTTTTT. This codes for CASSRLAGNTGELFF. Together with reference TRBV18 and TRBJ2-2, the CDR3 gives the full variable domain: NAGVMQNPRHLVRRRGQEARLRCSPMKGHSHVYWYRQLPEEGLKFMVYLQKENIIDESGMPKERFSAEFPKEGPSILRIQQVVRGDSAAYFCASSRLAGNTGELFFGEGSRLTVL.

In DNA form, the CDR3 reads TGCGCCAGCAGCTTACGGGAGGCGCACGAGCAGTTCTTC. Its protein is CASSLREAHEQFF. J is TRBJ2-1 and V is TRBV5-1; 7 nucleotides align to TRBD2. The germline V gene encodes CDR1 SGHRS and CDR2 YFSETQ. The J segment lost 10 bases and the V segment lost 2 bases, leaving 6 bases of the junction unmatched. The CDR3 sequence is 13 residues long.

The rearrangement uses TRBV27 and TRBJ2-2; a weak D match, TRBD1 (5 bases). This CDR3 spans 13 amino acids. Germline CDR1 MNHEY, CDR2 SMNVEV (reference sequence). Trimming shortened V by 4 bases and J by 6 bases, and 9 bases separated the two germline ends. The CDR3 region has the DNA TGTGCCAGCAGTTCAGGGAATCCCGGGGAGCTGTTTTTT. Translation gives CASSSGNPGELFF.

Turning to this clone: This sample also contains other DNA sequences that code for the same CDR3. The chain uses TRBV18 and TRBJ1-1; D is ambiguous. CDR3 size: 13 residues. Germline V gives CDR1 KGHSH, CDR2 LQKENI. Trimming stripped 3 bases from V and 1 base from J, with 6 bases between. In DNA form, the CDR3 reads TGTGCCAGCTCACCGTCCCAGAACACTGAAGCTTTCTTT. Its protein is CASSPSQNTEAFF. The whole variable domain, filled in from reference TRBV18 and TRBJ1-1, reads NAGVMQNPRHLVRRRGQEARLRCSPMKGHSHVYWYRQLPEEGLKFMVYLQKENIIDESGMPKERFSAEFPKEGPSILRIQQVVRGDSAAYFCASSPSQNTEAFFGQGTRLTVV.

In DNA, the CDR3 is TGTGCCAGCAGCCAAGATGGGGCGGGGACCTTC. It specifies CASSQDGAGTF. The V call is TRBV14, the J call TRBJ1-2; weak D call: TRBD1 (5 bases). The germline gives CDR1 SGHDN, CDR2 FVKESK. The CDR3 loop spans 11 amino acids. V gave up 0 bases and J gave up 14 bases, with 10 bases separating them. Based on the CDR3 plus reference TRBV14 and TRBJ1-2, the full variable domain is EAGVTQFPSHSVIEKGQTVTLRCDPISGHDNLYWYRRVMGKEIKFLLHFVKESKQDESGMPNNRFLAERTGGTYSTLKVQPAELEDSGVYFCASSQDGAGTFGSGTRLTVV.

The chain couples TRBV6-1 to TRBJ2-2; D may be TRBD1 (6 bases). The germline CDR1 and CDR2 sequences are MNHNS and SASEGT. There are 14 residues in the CDR3. Trimming left V 6 bases short and J 1 base short, with 9 bases between. CDR3 sequence (DNA): TGTGCCAGCAGATACAGGGAGAACACCGGGGAGCTGTTTTTT. This sequence encodes CASRYRENTGELFF.

This clone has more than one count but fewer than ten. The V call is TRBV2, the J call TRBJ2-2, with 7 nucleotides matching TRBD2. Per the germline V gene, CDR1 is SNHLY and CDR2 is FYNNEI. The ends lost 8 bases at V and 0 bases at J; junction bases unmatched: 6. The CDR3 extends over 15 amino acids. In DNA, the CDR3 is TGTGCCAGCGCCGCCCGGGGGGCGAACACCGGGGAGCTGTTTTTT. It is translated as CASAARGANTGELFF.

The chain couples TRBV10-3 to TRBJ1-5; TRBD1 matches 7 bases. Germline CDR1 ENHRY, CDR2 SYGVKD. V lost 6 bases, J lost 5 bases, and 7 bases stayed unmatched. The CDR3 runs 14 residues. The CDR3 here is CAISLDREYQPQHF. As DNA, the CDR3 is TGTGCCATCAGCCTCGACAGGGAGTATCAGCCCCAGCATTTT.

The chain links TRBV28 to TRBJ2-1; D remains unclear. Germline V gives CDR1 MDHEN, CDR2 SYDVKM. V shed 3 bases and J shed 2 bases, with 5 bases lying between them. CDR3 length: 13 residues. CDR3 nucleotides: TGTGCCAGCAGTTTGAGCCCCTACAATGAGCAGTTCTTC. Its protein product is CASSLSPYNEQFF. Filled out from reference TRBV28 and TRBJ2-1, the complete variable domain reads DVKVTQSSRYLVKRTGEKVFLECVQDMDHENMFWYRQDPGLGLRLIYFSYDVKMKEKGDIPEGYSVSREKKERFSLILESASTNQTSMYLCASSLSPYNEQFFGPGTRLTVL.

V is TRBV2 and J is TRBJ2-3; 11 nucleotides line up with TRBD1. Trimming cost V 6 bases and J 5 bases; bases outside gene matches: 1. CDR1 is SNHLY, CDR2 FYNNEI, per germline. This CDR3 is 13 amino acids long. CDR3 nucleotides: TGTGCCAGCAGCGGGACAGGGGGAGATACGCAGTATTTT. Protein product: CASSGTGGDTQYF.

The chain carries TRBV12-5 and TRBJ2-3; D ambiguous. The CDR3 has 12 amino acids. The germline V gene has CDR1 LGHNT and CDR2 FRNRAP. The V and J ends lost 7 bases and 5 bases respectively, with 10 bases between them. CDR3 in amino acids: CASASGRDTQYF. Written as DNA, the CDR3 is TGTGCTAGTGCCTCGGGTCGAGATACGCAGTATTTT.

This chain links TRBV6-5 with TRBJ2-1, with 9 nucleotides matching TRBD2. With 6 bases clipped from V and 4 bases from J, the junction kept 4 bases outside the gene matches. The CDR3 covers 14 residues. Germline V gene data show CDR1 as MNHEY and CDR2 as SVGAGI. The CDR3 DNA reads as TGTGCCAGCAGCCGGACTAGCGATTACAATGAGCAGTTCTTC. Amino acids: CASSRTSDYNEQFF.

The rearrangement uses TRBV2 and TRBJ1-3; TRBD1 matches 8 bases. The CDR3 length is 15 residues. Germline V gene lookup returns CDR1 SNHLY and CDR2 FYNNEI. After removal of 5 bases from V and 2 bases from J, the junction contained 5 bases not matched to a gene. CDR3 protein: CASSQTGETGNTIYF. CDR3 sequence (DNA): TGTGCCAGCAGTCAGACAGGGGAAACTGGAAACACCATATATTTT.

This clone was seen only a few times. The chain links TRBV5-5 to TRBJ2-2, with D perhaps TRBD1 (7 bases). Per germline, CDR1 SGHKS and CDR2 YYEKEE (reference sequence). V was shortened by 0 bases and J by 1 base, with 10 bases between the two germline ends. The CDR3 runs 16 residues. The CDR3 sequence: CASSLGQGGNTGELFF. In nucleotides, the CDR3 is TGTGCCAGCAGCTTGGGACAGGGAGGGAACACCGGGGAGCTGTTTTTT.